The clone carrying this T cell receptor (beta chain) has at least ten counts. The antigen remains unidentified. The data derive from a study of post-analysis software for immune sequencing data. Study-wide findings and caveats: Elevated frequency relative to controls characterized about 5 TRBV segments in patients, TRBV5-6, TRBV5-1 and TRBV20-1 among them.

Libraries were made from TCR beta cDNA, and they carried unique molecular identifiers. Researchers reported some 500,000 cDNA molecules coming from about 1 to 10 million T cells. MiXCR, run by TCRdb on the PCR reads, gives a single entry per CDR3 protein. The sample has 250,000 to 300,000 distinct CDR3 sequences; 36% are singletons. Germline-derived CDR1 and CDR2 are SGHRS and YFSETQ. V lost 4 bases and J lost 5, with 13 bases in between. The CDR3 extends over 14 amino acids. The sequence derives from a girl between 5 and 17 years old with multiple sclerosis. Material for sequencing was blood. J is TRBJ1-5 and V is TRBV5-1; D possibly corresponds to TRBD1 (6 bases). The CDR3 coding sequence is TGCGCCAGCAGCCCCGGACAGTCCGATCAGCCCCAGCATTTT. It encodes CASSPGQSDQPQHF.